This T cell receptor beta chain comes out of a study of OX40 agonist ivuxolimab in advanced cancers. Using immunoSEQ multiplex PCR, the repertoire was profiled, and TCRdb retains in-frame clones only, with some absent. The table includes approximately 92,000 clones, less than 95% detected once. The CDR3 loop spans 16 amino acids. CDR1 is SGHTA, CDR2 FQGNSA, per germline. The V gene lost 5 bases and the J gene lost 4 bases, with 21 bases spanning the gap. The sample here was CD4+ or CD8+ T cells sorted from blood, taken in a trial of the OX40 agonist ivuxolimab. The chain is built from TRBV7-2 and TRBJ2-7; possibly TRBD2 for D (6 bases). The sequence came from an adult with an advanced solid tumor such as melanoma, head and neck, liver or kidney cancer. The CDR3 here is CASSPQALPGGYEQYF. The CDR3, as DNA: TGTGCCAGCAGCCCACAAGCTCTGCCCGGGGGTTACGAGCAGTACTTC.